This passage covers 13 T cell receptor beta chains from one sample sequenced in a study of OX40 agonist ivuxolimab in advanced cancers. Method: immunoSEQ multiplex PCR; TCRdb's copy keeps in-frame clones and lacks some. The data hold 52,000 or so clones, with 82% observed a single time. The specimen comprised CD4+ or CD8+ T cells sorted from blood, sampled in a trial of the OX40 agonist ivuxolimab. Source of these receptors: an adult with an advanced solid tumor such as melanoma, head and neck, liver or kidney cancer.

This chain joins TRBV5-6 and TRBJ1-2; D is possibly TRBD1 (6 bases). This CDR3 comprises 15 residues. The germline V gene has CDR1 SGHDT and CDR2 YYEEEE. Trimming pared 3 bases from V and 8 bases from J, leaving 20 bases between. The CDR3, as DNA: TGTGCCAGCAGCTGGGTTACAGGGTTGAGGGGCGGCTACACCTTC. Translating it yields CASSWVTGLRGGYTF.

The count of this clone is one. This chain joins TRBV4-1 and TRBJ1-5; D perhaps matches TRBD1 (5 bases). The CDR3 covers 19 residues. CDR1 and CDR2 from the germline V gene are MGHRA and YSYEKL. Between the trimmed V and J ends, which lost 7 bases and 1 base, there was a span of 26 bases. CDR3 DNA sequence: TGCGCCAGCACCCTTTCGCCGGGCAGGGAACCCTCAAGCAATCAGCCCCAGCATTTT. Amino acids: CASTLSPGREPSSNQPQHF.

This clone has a single count. The chain uses TRBV19 and TRBJ2-7; D might be TRBD2 (6 bases). Per the germline V gene, CDR1 is LNHDA and CDR2 is SQIVND (reference sequence). The CDR3 runs to 11 residues. Deletions cut 6 bases from V and 6 bases from J, with 9 bases between. CDR3 loop: CASSSLAEQYF. In DNA, the CDR3 is TGTGCCAGTAGCTCACTAGCCGAGCAGTACTTC.

The chain carries TRBV9 and TRBJ2-2, with 10 bases fitting TRBD2. The CDR3 length is 20 residues. The V and J ends lost 0 bases and 0 bases, in that order; junction bases with no gene match: 11. The germline CDR1 and CDR2 sequences are SGDLS and YYNGEE. CDR3 region: CASSVALPGLAGANTGELFF. For the CDR3, the DNA is TGTGCCAGCAGCGTAGCGCTTCCGGGGCTAGCGGGGGCGAACACCGGGGAGCTGTTTTTT.

The chain joins TRBV11-2 to TRBJ1-1, with a tentative D call TRBD1 (5 bases). CDR1 SGHAT and CDR2 FQNNGV come from the germline V gene. Trimming stripped 5 bases from V and 8 bases from J, with 12 bases between. The CDR3 covers 12 residues. CDR3 sequence (DNA): TGTGCCAGCAGCCCACTTGAGGGGGAAGCTTTCTTT. Translated: CASSPLEGEAFF.

This rearrangement joins TRBV9 to TRBJ1-1; D unclear. The CDR3 is 14 amino acids. The germline V gene encodes CDR1 SGDLS and CDR2 YYNGEE. V was shortened by 2 bases and J by 0 bases, with 8 bases between the two germline ends. DNA of the CDR3: TGTGCCAGCAGCGTGATGGCGCTGAACACTGAAGCTTTCTTT. Translation: CASSVMALNTEAFF.

The chain couples TRBV25-1 to TRBJ2-3; 7 bases are a match to TRBD1. CDR3 length equals 13 residues. Germline lookup yields CDR1 MGHDK and CDR2 SYGVNS. Losses at the gene ends were 5 bases for V and 3 bases for J; bases not matched to a gene: 2. As DNA, the CDR3 is TGTGCCAGCAGTCCACAGGGGACAGATACGCAGTATTTT. It codes for CASSPQGTDTQYF.

In its sample, this clone ranks as medium-sized. The chain links TRBV23-1 to TRBJ2-5; perhaps TRBD2 as D (6 bases). TRBV23-1 is assigned to the ORF class and has an uncertain function. V dropped 0 bases and J dropped 2 bases, with 10 bases sitting between them. The CDR3 contains 15 residues. The CDR3 protein is CASSQSLTSQETQYF. The CDR3, as DNA: TGCGCCAGCAGTCAATCCCTGACTAGTCAAGAGACCCAGTACTTC.

V and J are TRBV29-1 and TRBJ1-3; D may be TRBD1 (5 bases). The germline gives CDR1 SQVTM, CDR2 ANQGSEA. The CDR3 has 16 residues. V lost 5 bases to trimming and J lost 0 bases, with 17 bases between them. The CDR3 loop reads CSVLDNSGPSGNTIYF. For the CDR3, the DNA is TGCAGCGTTCTCGATAACTCGGGACCCTCTGGAAACACCATATATTTT.

The chain recombines TRBV27 with TRBJ1-4, with D unclear. In germline, CDR1 is MNHEY, CDR2 SMNVEV (reference sequence). V dropped 5 bases and J dropped 5 bases, with 12 bases sitting between them. The CDR3 contains 14 residues. The CDR3 protein is CASSRAVRNEKLFF. In DNA form, the CDR3 reads TGTGCCAGCAGTCGGGCAGTTCGGAATGAAAAACTGTTTTTT.

CDR3 in DNA: TGTGCCAGCAGTTTAAAGAGGGGTACCGGGGAGCTGTTTTTT. It is translated as CASSLKRGTGELFF. V is TRBV27 and J is TRBJ2-2; D tentatively fits TRBD1 or TRBD2 (5 bases each). The CDR3 spans 14 residues. Germline values: CDR1 MNHEY, CDR2 SMNVEV (reference sequence). Trimming removed 2 bases from V and 5 bases from J, with 9 bases in between.

As concerns this clone: A read error may produce the germline difference seen at one junction end. V is TRBV4-1 and J is TRBJ2-6, with D hard to call. Germline V gives CDR1 MGHRA, CDR2 YSYEKL. The CDR3 spans 14 residues. CDR3 nucleotide sequence: TGTGCCAGCAGCCATCCCTCTGGGGCCAACGTCCTGACTTTC. Protein: CASSHPSGANVLTF.

V is TRBV15 and J is TRBJ1-2, with D possibly TRBD1 on 5 matching bases. The V end lost 0 bases, the J end lost 6 bases, and 17 bases lay between the germline ends. From germline, CDR1 is LNHNV and CDR2 YYDKDF (reference sequence). The CDR3 is 16 residues long. CDR3 amino acids: CATSREYSGVGDGYTF. DNA of the CDR3: TGTGCCACCAGCAGAGAGTACAGTGGGGTAGGGGATGGCTACACCTTC.